A selection of T cell receptor beta chains follows, all from one sample in a study of cytomegalovirus exposure and HLA in healthy donors. Clones were sequenced by immunoSEQ multiplex PCR, and TCRdb holds only the in-frame ones, with some missing. The sample includes over 100,000 clones, about four fifths of them seen just once. Specimen: PBMCs. The receptors derive from a woman under 30 in good health and CMV-seropositive. The CDR3 runs from the conserved cysteine through the conserved F or W. A D gene is named only where the DNA matches it firmly. Clone size is stated in some rows and not others, as once, few, many or a class when expanded.

abundance: once
j_gene: TRBJ2-3
len: 13
v_gene: TRBV28
d_gene: -
CDR3aa: CAGSLEAVDTQYF
CDR3nt: TGTGCCGGCAGTTTGGAAGCGGTAGATACGCAGTATTTT

abundance: -
j_gene: TRBJ2-7
len: 13
v_gene: TRBV11-3
d_gene: TRBD2
CDR3aa: CASSRTVAGEQYF
CDR3nt: TGTGCCAGCAGCAGAACAGTAGCGGGCGAGCAGTACTTC

abundance: once
j_gene: TRBJ2-7
len: 16
v_gene: TRBV6-5
d_gene: -
CDR3aa: CASSYSPGHLTYEQYF
CDR3nt: TGTGCCAGCAGTTACTCCCCGGGACACCTAACATACGAGCAGTACTTC

abundance: -
j_gene: TRBJ1-4
len: 15
v_gene: TRBV11-3
d_gene: TRBD1
CDR3aa: CASSPRGRGNEKLFF
CDR3nt: TGTGCCAGCAGCCCCCGGGGCAGGGGGAATGAAAAACTGTTTTTT

abundance: few
j_gene: TRBJ2-7
len: 15
v_gene: TRBV5-1
d_gene: TRBD2
CDR3aa: CASSLGLAGGIEQYF
CDR3nt: TGCGCCAGCAGCCTGGGACTAGCGGGAGGGATCGAGCAGTACTTC

abundance: -
j_gene: TRBJ1-1
len: 17
v_gene: TRBV5-6
d_gene: -
CDR3aa: CASSLPEDRTMNTEAFF
CDR3nt: TGTGCCAGCAGCCTCCCGGAGGACAGAACTATGAACACTGAAGCTTTCTTT

abundance: -
j_gene: TRBJ1-2
len: 11
v_gene: TRBV4-1
d_gene: -
CDR3aa: CASSQGGGYTF
CDR3nt: TGCGCCAGCAGCCAAGGTGGCGGCTACACCTTC

abundance: few
j_gene: TRBJ1-2
len: 15
v_gene: TRBV5-1
d_gene: TRBD1
CDR3aa: CASSLGDRVVYGYTF
CDR3nt: TGCGCCAGCAGCTTGGGGGACAGGGTCGTCTATGGCTACACCTTC

abundance: -
j_gene: TRBJ2-1
len: 19
v_gene: TRBV19
d_gene: -
CDR3aa: CASSNGPGEGRGTSHEQFF
CDR3nt: TGTGCCAGTAGTAATGGGCCCGGCGAGGGGCGCGGGACTTCGCATGAGCAGTTCTTC

abundance: -
j_gene: TRBJ2-5
len: 13
v_gene: TRBV6-1
d_gene: -
CDR3aa: CASSVVAEETQYF
CDR3nt: TGTGCCAGCAGTGTAGTAGCGGAAGAGACCCAGTACTTC

abundance: -
j_gene: TRBJ2-7
len: 14
v_gene: TRBV5-6
d_gene: -
CDR3aa: CASSLRGSGHEQYF
CDR3nt: TGTGCCAGCAGCCTCCGGGGTAGCGGCCACGAGCAGTACTTC

abundance: -
j_gene: TRBJ2-5
len: 14
v_gene: TRBV7-6
d_gene: -
CDR3aa: CASSLEAVGETQYF
CDR3nt: TGTGCCAGCAGCTTAGAAGCGGTCGGAGAGACCCAGTACTTC

abundance: -
j_gene: TRBJ2-3
len: 17
v_gene: TRBV23-1
d_gene: TRBD2
CDR3aa: CASSHSLASGRADTQYF
CDR3nt: TGCGCCAGCAGTCACTCCTTGGCCAGCGGGAGGGCAGATACGCAGTATTTT

abundance: -
j_gene: TRBJ2-5
len: 18
v_gene: TRBV4-2
d_gene: TRBD1
CDR3aa: CASSQDARDRGTQETQYF
CDR3nt: TGTGCCAGCAGCCAAGATGCCCGGGACAGGGGGACCCAAGAGACCCAGTACTTC

abundance: -
j_gene: TRBJ2-1
len: 14
v_gene: TRBV27
d_gene: -
CDR3aa: CASSFVGSYNEQFF
CDR3nt: TGTGCCAGCAGTTTTGTCGGCTCCTACAATGAGCAGTTCTTC

abundance: -
j_gene: TRBJ2-2
len: 16
v_gene: TRBV5-1
d_gene: -
CDR3aa: CASSPREQANTGELFF
CDR3nt: TGCGCCAGCAGCCCCCGAGAACAGGCGAACACCGGGGAGCTGTTTTTT

abundance: few
j_gene: TRBJ2-1
len: 15
v_gene: TRBV5-1
d_gene: TRBD1
CDR3aa: CASRYEGGVYNEQFF
CDR3nt: TGCGCCAGCAGATATGAAGGGGGCGTATACAATGAGCAGTTCTTC

abundance: -
j_gene: TRBJ1-1
len: 16
v_gene: TRBV5-1
d_gene: -
CDR3aa: CASSLAVRVRYAEAFF
CDR3nt: TGCGCCAGCAGCTTGGCCGTCAGGGTTCGTTATGCTGAAGCTTTCTTT

abundance: once
j_gene: TRBJ1-1
len: 13
v_gene: TRBV28
d_gene: -
CDR3aa: CASWRDGNTEAFF
CDR3nt: TGTGCCAGCTGGAGGGACGGGAACACTGAAGCTTTCTTT

abundance: -
j_gene: TRBJ1-2
len: 15
v_gene: TRBV6-5
d_gene: TRBD1
CDR3aa: CASSPSRQGYYGYTF
CDR3nt: TGTGCCAGCAGTCCCTCCCGACAGGGTTACTATGGCTACACCTTC

abundance: -
j_gene: TRBJ1-5
len: 15
v_gene: TRBV14
d_gene: -
CDR3aa: CASSQEDGGCQPQHF
CDR3nt: TGTGCCAGCAGCCAAGAGGATGGCGGGTGTCAGCCCCAGCATTTT

abundance: -
j_gene: TRBJ2-7
len: 17
v_gene: TRBV19
d_gene: TRBD1
CDR3aa: CASSILAGGQGYHEQYF
CDR3nt: TGTGCCAGTAGTATCCTTGCTGGTGGACAGGGATACCACGAGCAGTACTTC

abundance: once
j_gene: TRBJ1-1
len: 14
v_gene: TRBV19
d_gene: -
CDR3aa: CASSISRGVFEAFF
CDR3nt: TGTGCCAGTAGTATAAGTCGGGGGGTTTTTGAAGCTTTCTTT

abundance: -
j_gene: TRBJ2-1
len: 14
v_gene: TRBV2
d_gene: TRBD2
CDR3aa: CASSETSGSTEQFF
CDR3nt: TGTGCCAGCAGTGAAACTAGCGGGAGCACTGAGCAGTTCTTC

abundance: -
j_gene: TRBJ2-7
len: 13
v_gene: TRBV6-1
d_gene: TRBD1
CDR3aa: CASTRGGLYEQYF
CDR3nt: TGTGCCAGCACCCGAGGGGGCCTCTACGAGCAGTACTTC

abundance: few
j_gene: TRBJ2-3
len: 15
v_gene: TRBV11-2
d_gene: TRBD2
CDR3aa: CASSLAASGGDTQYF
CDR3nt: TGTGCCAGCAGCTTAGCCGCTAGCGGGGGAGATACGCAGTATTTT

abundance: -
j_gene: TRBJ2-7
len: 16
v_gene: TRBV7-9
d_gene: TRBD2
CDR3aa: CSSSLGGSGSIYEQYF
CDR3nt: TGTTCCAGCAGCTTAGGTGGCAGCGGGAGTATCTACGAGCAGTACTTC

abundance: -
j_gene: TRBJ2-7
len: 17
v_gene: TRBV28
d_gene: -
CDR3aa: CASSPSPGVKQPYEQYF
CDR3nt: TGTGCCAGCAGCCCCTCCCCGGGAGTCAAACAGCCCTACGAGCAGTACTTC

abundance: -
j_gene: TRBJ2-7
len: 15
v_gene: TRBV6-5
d_gene: TRBD1
CDR3aa: CASSYSGTGTYEQYF
CDR3nt: TGTGCCAGCAGTTACTCAGGGACAGGCACCTACGAGCAGTACTTC

abundance: -
j_gene: TRBJ2-2
len: 15
v_gene: TRBV5-1
d_gene: -
CDR3aa: CASSLVQGDIGELFF
CDR3nt: TGCGCCAGCAGCTTGGTCCAGGGCGATATCGGGGAGCTGTTTTTT

abundance: once
j_gene: TRBJ2-5
len: 14
v_gene: TRBV5-1
d_gene: TRBD1
CDR3aa: CASGTGTGEETQYF
CDR3nt: TGCGCCAGCGGCACCGGGACAGGGGAAGAGACCCAGTACTTC

abundance: -
j_gene: TRBJ1-5
len: 14
v_gene: TRBV18
d_gene: -
CDR3aa: CASSPFGGDQPQHF
CDR3nt: TGTGCCAGCTCACCCTTCGGAGGGGATCAGCCCCAGCATTTT

abundance: -
j_gene: TRBJ2-3
len: 16
v_gene: TRBV5-1
d_gene: TRBD1
CDR3aa: CASSVLTGAGTDTQYF
CDR3nt: TGCGCCAGCAGCGTCCTGACAGGGGCTGGCACAGATACGCAGTATTTT

abundance: -
j_gene: TRBJ1-2
len: 15
v_gene: TRBV27
d_gene: -
CDR3aa: CASSLYPGINYGYTF
CDR3nt: TGTGCCAGCAGTTTATACCCAGGGATTAACTATGGCTACACCTTC

abundance: -
j_gene: TRBJ1-2
len: 12
v_gene: TRBV30
d_gene: TRBD1
CDR3aa: CAARGRNYGYTF
CDR3nt: TGTGCAGCGAGGGGGCGAAACTATGGCTACACCTTC

abundance: -
j_gene: TRBJ2-5
len: 16
v_gene: TRBV19
d_gene: -
CDR3aa: CASRGSRGAGQETQYF
CDR3nt: TGTGCCAGTCGAGGGTCCCGCGGGGCCGGCCAAGAGACCCAGTACTTC

abundance: -
j_gene: TRBJ2-6
len: 17
v_gene: TRBV4-1
d_gene: TRBD2
CDR3aa: CASSPSGISSGANVLTF
CDR3nt: TGCGCCAGCAGCCCTAGCGGGATCTCCTCTGGGGCCAACGTCCTGACTTTC

abundance: -
j_gene: TRBJ2-7
len: 14
v_gene: TRBV6-5
d_gene: TRBD1
CDR3aa: CASSPGQESYEQYF
CDR3nt: TGTGCCAGCAGTCCGGGACAGGAGTCCTACGAGCAGTACTTC

abundance: -
j_gene: TRBJ1-5
len: 14
v_gene: TRBV5-6
d_gene: -
CDR3aa: CASSLEGQRQPQHF
CDR3nt: TGTGCCAGCAGCTTGGAGGGGCAAAGACAGCCCCAGCATTTT

abundance: once
j_gene: TRBJ2-1
len: 12
v_gene: TRBV6-5
d_gene: -
CDR3aa: CASRTSRVEQFF
CDR3nt: TGTGCCAGCAGAACCTCTAGAGTTGAGCAGTTCTTC

abundance: -
j_gene: TRBJ2-1
len: 15
v_gene: TRBV10-2
d_gene: TRBD2
CDR3aa: CASSESQRGYNEQFF
CDR3nt: TGCGCCAGCAGTGAGTCCCAGCGGGGGTACAATGAGCAGTTCTTC

abundance: -
j_gene: TRBJ2-7
len: 15
v_gene: TRBV11-3
d_gene: -
CDR3aa: CASSHSTGTLYEQYF
CDR3nt: TGTGCCAGCAGCCATTCGACAGGAACCCTCTACGAGCAGTACTTC

abundance: -
j_gene: TRBJ2-1
len: 15
v_gene: TRBV7-9
d_gene: TRBD2
CDR3aa: CSSSLFAGVQDEQFF
CDR3nt: TGTTCCAGCAGCTTGTTCGCGGGAGTTCAGGATGAGCAGTTCTTC

abundance: -
j_gene: TRBJ2-1
len: 15
v_gene: TRBV6-5
d_gene: -
CDR3aa: CASSSRSLPYNEQFF
CDR3nt: TGTGCCAGCAGCTCCAGGTCTCTCCCCTACAATGAGCAGTTCTTC

abundance: -
j_gene: TRBJ2-2
len: 17
v_gene: TRBV11-2
d_gene: TRBD1
CDR3aa: CASSLGRGTGNTGELFF
CDR3nt: TGTGCCAGCAGCTTAGGCCGAGGGACAGGCAACACCGGGGAGCTGTTTTTT

abundance: -
j_gene: TRBJ2-3
len: 15
v_gene: TRBV7-3
d_gene: TRBD1
CDR3aa: CASSPWGQQGDTQYF
CDR3nt: TGTGCCAGCAGCCCATGGGGACAGCAGGGAGATACGCAGTATTTT